Listed below are T cell receptor beta chains from one sample, sequenced in a study of graft-versus-host responses after intestinal transplantation. The assay was immunoSEQ multiplex PCR, and TCRdb's table has in-frame clones only and misses some. Here the sample spans 250 to 350 clones, about 82% being singletons. The sample in question was ileum tissue, obtained approximately 35 days after intestinal transplant. These receptors all come from a human patient who received an intestinal transplant, so some T cells may come from the graft donor. CDR3s include the opening cysteine and the closing phenylalanine or tryptophan. The D gene is left open where the match is weak. Size is omitted from some rows. Given values are once, few, many or a class for expanded clones.

clone size	D gene	V gene	J gene	CDR3 protein	CDR3 DNA
-	-	TRBV6-5	TRBJ2-6	CASSWTGANVLTF	TGTGCCAGCAGTTGGACAGGGGCCAACGTCCTGACTTTC
-	-	TRBV9	TRBJ1-1	CASSVEGGTEAFF	TGTGCCAGCAGCGTAGAAGGAGGCACTGAAGCTTTCTTT
-	TRBD2	TRBV28	TRBJ2-7	CASRQSGSSYEQYF	TGTGCCAGCAGACAGAGCGGGAGCTCCTACGAGCAGTACTTC
once	-	TRBV4-1	TRBJ2-1	CASSQDRNEQFF	TGCGCCAGCAGCCAAGATAGGAATGAGCAGTTCTTC
-	TRBD1	TRBV6-1	TRBJ2-3	CASRKTGDTQYF	TGTGCCAGCAGAAAGACAGGGGATACGCAGTATTTT
-	TRBD1	TRBV6-1	TRBJ1-1	CASRLQGANTEAFF	TGTGCCAGCAGACTACAGGGGGCGAACACTGAAGCTTTCTTT
-	-	TRBV7-9	TRBJ1-6	CASSLGVPAYNSPLHF	TGTGCCAGCAGCTTAGGAGTACCTGCCTATAATTCACCCCTCCACTTT
-	TRBD2	TRBV4-2	TRBJ2-1	CASSRGTSGSEQFF	TGTGCCAGCAGCCGAGGGACTAGCGGGAGTGAGCAGTTCTTC
-	-	TRBV10-2	TRBJ2-2	CASRRLDLNTGELFF	TGCGCCAGCAGGAGACTAGACCTAAACACCGGGGAGCTGTTTTTT
-	-	TRBV7-6	TRBJ1-6	CASSLGGPGSPLHF	TGTGCCAGCAGCTTAGGGGGGCCGGGGTCACCCCTCCACTTT
-	TRBD2	TRBV25-1	TRBJ2-3	CASSDPLAGVDTQYF	TGTGCCAGCAGTGACCCTCTAGCGGGAGTCGATACGCAGTATTTT
-	TRBD2	TRBV2	TRBJ2-3	CASTRLAYTDTQYF	TGTGCCAGCACCCGACTAGCTTACACAGATACGCAGTATTTT
-	-	TRBV25-1	TRBJ2-7	CASSEHSYEQYF	TGTGCCAGCAGTGAGCACTCCTACGAGCAGTACTTC
-	-	TRBV1	TRBJ1-1	CTSSWRGLTEAFF	TGCACCAGCAGCTGGAGGGGGCTAACTGAAGCTTTCTTT
-	TRBD2	TRBV6-1	TRBJ2-3	CASSEALAGADTQYF	TGTGCCAGCAGTGAAGCACTAGCGGGAGCAGATACGCAGTATTTT
-	TRBD1	TRBV7-4	TRBJ1-5	CASSQTGSQPQHF	TGTGCCAGCAGCCAGACAGGGAGTCAGCCCCAGCATTTT
-	TRBD2	TRBV28	TRBJ2-1	CASRRRLAGYNEQFF	TGTGCCAGCAGACGTCGACTAGCGGGGTACAATGAGCAGTTCTTC
-	TRBD2	TRBV11-2	TRBJ2-3	CASSLAGGPDTQYF	TGTGCCAGCAGCTTAGCGGGGGGGCCAGATACGCAGTATTTT
-	-	TRBV12-2	TRBJ1-5	CASRTYSNQPQHF	TGTGCAAGTCGCACATATAGCAATCAGCCCCAGCATTTT
-	TRBD1	TRBV25-1	TRBJ2-7	CASSESRDSNSYEQYF	TGTGCCAGCAGTGAATCCCGGGACAGTAACTCCTACGAGCAGTACTTC
once	-	TRBV4-1	TRBJ2-5	CASSQAIGEETQYF	TGCGCCAGCAGCCAAGCAATAGGGGAAGAGACCCAGTACTTC
-	TRBD2	TRBV6-4	TRBJ2-2	CASSAGTSAGELFF	TGTGCCAGCAGCGCCGGGACTAGCGCCGGGGAGCTGTTTTTT
-	TRBD2	TRBV27	TRBJ2-7	CASSTELAGGPGEQYF	TGTGCCAGCAGTACAGAACTAGCGGGAGGGCCAGGGGAGCAGTACTTC
-	TRBD2	TRBV19	TRBJ2-1	CASSFRTSGGGYNEQFF	TGTGCCAGTAGTTTTCGGACTAGCGGGGGGGGATACAATGAGCAGTTCTTC
-	TRBD2	TRBV27	TRBJ2-5	CASSLFPSGKGQETQYF	TGTGCCAGCAGTTTATTTCCTAGCGGGAAGGGCCAAGAGACCCAGTACTTC
-	-	TRBV5-6	TRBJ2-3	CASSPTPRDSDTQYF	TGTGCCAGCAGCCCAACGCCCAGGGACTCGGATACGCAGTATTTT
-	-	TRBV19	TRBJ1-2	CASSMRGHNYGYTF	TGTGCCAGTAGTATGAGGGGACATAACTATGGCTACACCTTC
-	-	TRBV4-1	TRBJ2-1	CASSQESELASYNEQFF	TGCGCCAGCAGCCAAGAGTCAGAACTAGCTTCCTACAATGAGCAGTTCTTC
-	-	TRBV5-4	TRBJ1-6	CASSLYFSYNSPLHF	TGTGCCAGCAGCTTGTACTTCTCCTATAATTCACCCCTCCACTTT
once	-	TRBV21-1	TRBJ1-5	CASRLHVVHWHHQPQHF	TGTGCCAGCAGACTTCATGTAGTACATTGGCATCATCAGCCCCAACATTTT
-	-	TRBV27	TRBJ2-7	CASSLDRELGPYEQYF	TGTGCCAGCAGTTTGGATAGGGAGTTGGGCCCCTACGAGCAGTACTTC
-	TRBD2	TRBV6-4	TRBJ2-1	CASSELAGGYNEQFF	TGTGCCAGCAGTGAACTAGCGGGAGGGTACAATGAGCAGTTCTTC
-	-	TRBV4-2	TRBJ2-7	CASSQDQGTSYEQYF	TGTGCCAGCAGCCAAGACCAGGGAACCTCCTACGAGCAGTACTTC
-	TRBD2	TRBV4-3	TRBJ2-1	CASSQDQLAGGNEQFF	TGCGCCAGCAGCCAAGATCAACTAGCGGGGGGAAATGAGCAGTTCTTC
few	TRBD2	TRBV5-1	TRBJ2-3	CASKGLAGGTDTQYF	TGCGCCAGCAAGGGCCTGGCGGGGGGCACAGATACGCAGTATTTT
-	-	TRBV7-2	TRBJ2-6	CASSLAVSGANVLTF	TGTGCCAGCAGCTTAGCTGTCTCTGGGGCCAACGTCCTGACTTTC
-	TRBD1	TRBV28	TRBJ2-3	CASSLLGQGTPDTQYF	TGTGCCAGCAGTTTACTGGGACAGGGAACCCCAGATACGCAGTATTTT
-	TRBD2	TRBV4-2	TRBJ2-7	CASSQVSERGFSYEQYF	TGTGCCAGCAGCCAAGTTTCTGAGCGGGGGTTCTCCTACGAGCAGTACTTC
few	-	TRBV27	TRBJ1-5	CASSLSGGNQPQHF	TGTGCCAGCAGTTTATCAGGGGGCAATCAGCCCCAGCATTTT
-	-	TRBV7-4	TRBJ1-2	CASSSQAPARKTYGYTF	TGTGCCAGCAGCTCACAAGCTCCAGCTCGAAAGACCTATGGCTACACCTTC
-	TRBD1	TRBV10-2	TRBJ2-7	CASIFFRDRKIYEQYF	TGCGCCAGCATCTTTTTCCGGGACAGAAAAATCTACGAGCAGTACTTC
-	TRBD1	TRBV7-8	TRBJ2-5	CASSLDQTGNQETQYF	TGTGCCAGCAGCTTAGACCAGACAGGGAATCAAGAGACCCAGTACTTC
-	-	TRBV19	TRBJ2-6	CASSIPGDGANVLTF	TGTGCCAGTAGTATACCCGGGGATGGGGCCAACGTCCTGACTTTC
-	-	TRBV1	TRBJ2-6	CTSRNSGCAQSRANVLTF	TGCACCAGCAGGAATTCGGGTTGTGCACAAAGTCGGGCCAACGTCCTGACTTTC
-	-	TRBV6-5	TRBJ1-1	CASRPTPGGHLEAFF	TGTGCCAGCAGACCCACGCCCGGAGGACACCTAGAAGCTTTCTTT
-	-	TRBV11-1	TRBJ1-1	CASSPGHYTEAFF	TGTGCCAGCAGCCCTGGACATTACACTGAAGCTTTCTTT
-	-	TRBV27	TRBJ2-1	CASSFGSYNEQFF	TGTGCCAGCAGTTTCGGCTCGTACAATGAGCAGTTCTTC
-	TRBD2	TRBV11-2	TRBJ2-1	CASSLGSAGGNEQFF	TGTGCCAGCAGCTTAGGCTCCGCGGGGGGCAATGAGCAGTTCTTC
-	TRBD1	TRBV25-1	TRBJ1-1	CASSVGQGDTEAFF	TGTGCCAGCAGTGTCGGACAGGGAGACACTGAAGCTTTCTTT
once	TRBD2	TRBV10-3	TRBJ2-2	CAISSGGNTGELFF	TGTGCCATCAGTAGCGGGGGGAACACCGGGGAGCTGTTTTTT
-	TRBD2	TRBV29-1	TRBJ2-3	CSVGTSGSADTQYF	TGCAGCGTTGGGACTAGCGGGAGCGCAGATACGCAGTATTTT
-	-	TRBV7-8	TRBJ2-1	CASSLEAGSSYNEQFF	TGTGCCAGCAGCTTAGAGGCGGGTAGCTCCTACAATGAGCAGTTCTTC
-	-	TRBV9	TRBJ1-6	CASSVDFEGSPLHF	TGTGCCAGCAGCGTAGACTTCGAGGGTTCACCCCTCCACTTT